Shown below are 5 T cell receptor beta chains from a single sample sequenced in a study of identical twins. TCRdb analysed the 5' RACE reads with MiXCR anew, one entry per CDR3 protein. The sample consists of about 790,000 distinct CDR3 sequences, approximately 18% of them appearing once. This same sample was also part of a study on T cells expressing NK-cell markers.

Specimen: PBMCs. These receptors were taken from a woman aged 18-29 years in good health.

V is TRBV10-3 and J is TRBJ2-2; 7 bases match TRBD2. Germline CDR1 is ENHRY and CDR2 is SYGVKD. The V and J ends lost 3 bases and 4 bases, in that order; junction bases with no gene match: 8. The CDR3 covers 16 residues. The CDR3 nucleotides are TGTGCCATCAGTGAACGAGACGGGGGGACCACCGGGGAGCTGTTTTTT. This encodes CAISERDGGTTGELFF.

The chain has TRBV15 and TRBJ2-3; D remains unclear. There are 13 residues in the CDR3. The germline V and J ends were trimmed by 3 bases and 4 bases, with 8 bases remaining between them. Germline V CDR1 and CDR2: LNHNV, YYDKDF (reference sequence). CDR3 sequence reads: CATSRGPADTQYF. CDR3 coding DNA: TGTGCCACCAGCAGGGGCCCCGCAGATACGCAGTATTTT.

This clonotype was detected only a few times. The V gene is TRBV3-1, the J gene TRBJ2-5, with D unresolved. Germline CDR1 and CDR2: LGHDT and YNNKEL (reference sequence). This CDR3 is 14 amino acids long. V was trimmed by 1 base and J by 3 bases, leaving 9 bases between them. The CDR3, as DNA: TGTGCCAGCAGCCAAGGGGCTGCGGAAGAGACCCAGTACTTC. As protein: CASSQGAAEETQYF.

There are a few counts of this clonotype. The chain joins TRBV10-3 to TRBJ2-7; 14 bases line up with TRBD2. V lost 6 bases, J lost 6 bases, and 4 bases stayed unmatched. The CDR3 loop spans 14 amino acids. Germline V lookup: CDR1 ENHRY, CDR2 SYGVKD. For the CDR3, the DNA is TGTGCCATCAGGCCGGGACTAGCGGGAGTCGAGCAGTACTTC. It yields the protein CAIRPGLAGVEQYF.

The chain carries TRBV20-1 and TRBJ2-2; D gene uncertain. Trimming took off 6 bases at V and 3 bases at J, with 14 bases between the two ends. Germline values: CDR1 DFQATT, CDR2 SNEGSKA (reference sequence). CDR3 length equals 14 residues. The CDR3 protein is CSAMEAPHTGELFF. The CDR3 DNA reads TGCAGTGCCATGGAAGCCCCCCACACCGGGGAGCTGTTTTTT.